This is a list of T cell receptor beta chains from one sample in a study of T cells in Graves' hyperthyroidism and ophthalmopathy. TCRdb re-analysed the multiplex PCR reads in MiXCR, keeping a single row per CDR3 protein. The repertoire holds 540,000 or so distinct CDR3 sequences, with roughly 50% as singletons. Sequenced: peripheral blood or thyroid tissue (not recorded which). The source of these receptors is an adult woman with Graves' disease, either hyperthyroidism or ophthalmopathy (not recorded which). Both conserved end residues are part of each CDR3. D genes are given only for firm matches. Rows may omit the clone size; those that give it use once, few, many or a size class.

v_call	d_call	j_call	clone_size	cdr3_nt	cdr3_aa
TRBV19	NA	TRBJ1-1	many	TGTGCCAGTAGTGCCGTATTGAACACTGAAGCTTTCTTT	CASSAVLNTEAFF
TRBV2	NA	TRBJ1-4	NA	TGTGCCAGCGGGGGTCTTAATGAAAAACTGTTTTTT	CASGGLNEKLFF
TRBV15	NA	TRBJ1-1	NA	TGTGCCACCAGCATGGGGAACACTGAAGCTTTCTTT	CATSMGNTEAFF
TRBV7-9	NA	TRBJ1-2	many	TGTGCCAGCAGCTCGAGACCGGGACTCGAGGATGGCTACACCTTC	CASSSRPGLEDGYTF
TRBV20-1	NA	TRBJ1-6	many	TGCAGTGCTCAGGGACCAATAAATTCACCCCTCCACTTT	CSAQGPINSPLHF
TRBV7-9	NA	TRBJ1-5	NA	TGTGCCAGCACTCCCCTCCCCGGGATAGCAGGCAATCAGCCCCAGCATTTT	CASTPLPGIAGNQPQHF
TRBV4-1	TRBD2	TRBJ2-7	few	TGCGCCAGCAGCCAAGTCCCGGGACTAGCGGGAGACTCCTACGAGCAGTACTTC	CASSQVPGLAGDSYEQYF
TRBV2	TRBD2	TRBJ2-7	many	TGTGCCAGCAGAGAAGCGGGAGAGGGGAACGAGCAGTACTTC	CASREAGEGNEQYF
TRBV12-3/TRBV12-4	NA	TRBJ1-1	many	TGTGCCAGCAGTTTCAACGGGGGCTTGGCTTTCTTT	CASSFNGGLAFF
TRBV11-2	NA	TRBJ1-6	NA	TGTGCAGGGGGGGCCCACTATAATTCACCCCTCCACTTT	CAGGAHYNSPLHF
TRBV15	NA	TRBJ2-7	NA	TGTGCCACCAGCAGAGATGGGACACGCGGATTTTACTTC	CATSRDGTRGFYF
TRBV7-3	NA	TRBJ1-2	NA	TGTGCCAGCAGCTGGGGAAGGGCCGACGTTGATGGCTACACCTTC	CASSWGRADVDGYTF
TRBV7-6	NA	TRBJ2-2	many	TGTGCCAGCAGCTTAGCTCGCTCCGGGCTAGTGAACACCGGGGAGCTGTTTTTT	CASSLARSGLVNTGELFF
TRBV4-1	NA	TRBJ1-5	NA	TGCGCCAGCAGCCAAGCGCAGCATTTT	CASSQAQHF
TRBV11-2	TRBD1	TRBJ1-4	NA	TGTGCCAGCAGCTCTAGGGGGGAGGGGGCCAGGGGAAAACTGTTTTTT	CASSSRGEGARGKLFF
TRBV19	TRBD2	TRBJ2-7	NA	TGTGCTAGGATTACTAGCGGGAGTTACGAGCAGTACTTC	CARITSGSYEQYF
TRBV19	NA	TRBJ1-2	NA	TGTGCCAGTAGTAGGGGGTACTCTGGGGCCACTAACTATGGCTACACCTTC	CASSRGYSGATNYGYTF
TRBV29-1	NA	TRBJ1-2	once	TGCAGCGGCCGGGGACTCAACTATGGCTACACCTTC	CSGRGLNYGYTF
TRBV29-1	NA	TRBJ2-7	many	TGCAGCGTATCCCTTACCGAGGCGTACGAGCAGTACTTC	CSVSLTEAYEQYF
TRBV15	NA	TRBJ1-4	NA	TGTGCCACCAGCAGAATTGGTGAAAAACTGTTTTTT	CATSRIGEKLFF
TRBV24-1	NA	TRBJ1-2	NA	TGTGCCACCAGTGACCAGGGGTACTATGGCTACACCTTC	CATSDQGYYGYTF
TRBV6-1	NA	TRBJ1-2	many	TGTGCCAGCAGTGACCCCGGGACCTCCGGTCGAGGCTACACCTTC	CASSDPGTSGRGYTF
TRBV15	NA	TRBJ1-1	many	TGTGCCACCAGCGACCTCGGCGGAACGGGTGAAGCTTTCTTT	CATSDLGGTGEAFF
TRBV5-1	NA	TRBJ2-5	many	TGCGCCAGCAGCTTGGTTATGTATCGCCAAGAGACCCAGTACTTC	CASSLVMYRQETQYF
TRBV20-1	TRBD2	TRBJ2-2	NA	TGCAGTGCTTCCGGGACTAGCGTACCGAACACCGGGGAGCTGTTTTTT	CSASGTSVPNTGELFF
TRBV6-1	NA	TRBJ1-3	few	TGTGCCAGCACCCCAGCGCTCTCCGGGAGAAACACCATATATTTT	CASTPALSGRNTIYF
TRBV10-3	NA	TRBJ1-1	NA	TGTGCCACCTCAGACATCCTCGGCGCTGAAGCTTTCTTT	CATSDILGAEAFF
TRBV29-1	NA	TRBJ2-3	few	TGCAGCGTTGGTCCCGGGGTGGGCAAGTGGAGGGATACGCAGTATTTT	CSVGPGVGKWRDTQYF
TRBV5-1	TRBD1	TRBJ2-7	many	TGCGCCAGCAGCTTTGGGACAGGGGGCTACGAGCAGTACTTC	CASSFGTGGYEQYF
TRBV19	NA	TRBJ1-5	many	TGTGCCAGTAGTATAGGGCGCCAGTTAAATCAGCCCCAGCATTTT	CASSIGRQLNQPQHF
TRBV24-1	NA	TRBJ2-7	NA	TGTGCCACCAGTGACCCGAGGGCCTACGAGCAGTACTTC	CATSDPRAYEQYF
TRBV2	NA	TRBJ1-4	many	TGTGCCAGCGGAAGCAGGGGCCAGCTCAAAGAAAAACTGTTTTTT	CASGSRGQLKEKLFF
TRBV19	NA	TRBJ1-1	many	TGTGCCACTCGCGTATCGGTAGGGTTAAACACTGAAGCTTTCTTT	CATRVSVGLNTEAFF
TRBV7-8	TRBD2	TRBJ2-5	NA	TGTGCCAGCAGCTTAGAACTAGCGGCTCAAGAGACCCAGTACTTC	CASSLELAAQETQYF
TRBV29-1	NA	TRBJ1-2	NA	TGCAGCGTTGATCATCCAGGACCTAACTATGGCTACACCTTC	CSVDHPGPNYGYTF
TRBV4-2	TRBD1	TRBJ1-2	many	TGTGCCAGCAGCCAAGATGCCAGGGGGGGATCCTATGGCTACACCTTC	CASSQDARGGSYGYTF
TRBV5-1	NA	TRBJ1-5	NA	TGCGCCAGCTACGAGGGGGGCTGGCCCCAGCATTTT	CASYEGGWPQHF
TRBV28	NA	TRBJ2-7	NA	TGTGCCAGCAGTCCAGCCGATCGGAGCTACGAGCAGTACTTC	CASSPADRSYEQYF
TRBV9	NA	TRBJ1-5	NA	TGTGCCAGCAGCCCATCCCCCCAATGGGATCAGCCCCAGCATTTT	CASSPSPQWDQPQHF
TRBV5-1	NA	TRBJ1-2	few	TGCGCCAGCACGGACAGCTATGGCTACACCTTC	CASTDSYGYTF
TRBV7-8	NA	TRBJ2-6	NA	TGTGCCAGCAGCTTATGGGAGAGGTGGAAGGAGCGCGCTGGGGCCAACGTCCTGACTTTC	CASSLWERWKERAGANVLTF
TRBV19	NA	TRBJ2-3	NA	TGTGCCAGTAGTATCCCCCTGAGCACAGATACGCAGTATTTT	CASSIPLSTDTQYF